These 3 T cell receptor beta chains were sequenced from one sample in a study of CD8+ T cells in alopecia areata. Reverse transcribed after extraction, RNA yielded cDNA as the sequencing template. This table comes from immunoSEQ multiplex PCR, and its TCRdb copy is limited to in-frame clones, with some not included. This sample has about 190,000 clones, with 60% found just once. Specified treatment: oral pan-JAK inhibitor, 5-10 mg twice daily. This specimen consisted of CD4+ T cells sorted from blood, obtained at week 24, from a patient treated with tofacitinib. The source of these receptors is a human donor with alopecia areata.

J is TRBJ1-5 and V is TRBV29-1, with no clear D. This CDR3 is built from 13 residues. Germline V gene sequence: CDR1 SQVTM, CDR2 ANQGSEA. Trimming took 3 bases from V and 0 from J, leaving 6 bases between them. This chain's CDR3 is CSVEEHSNQPQHF. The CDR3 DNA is TGCAGCGTTGAGGAACATAGCAATCAGCCCCAGCATTTT.

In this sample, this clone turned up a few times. CDR3 in DNA: TGTGCCAGCAGCGCCCCAGGGACTAGCGGGGGGAAGTTCTTC. Its protein is CASSAPGTSGGKFF. The V and J genes are TRBV5-4 and TRBJ2-1, with TRBD2 matching 15 bases. Germline V gene sequence: CDR1 SGHNT, CDR2 YYREEE (reference sequence). Losses at the gene ends were 4 bases for V and 14 bases for J; bases not matched to a gene: 7. The CDR3 loop spans 14 amino acids.

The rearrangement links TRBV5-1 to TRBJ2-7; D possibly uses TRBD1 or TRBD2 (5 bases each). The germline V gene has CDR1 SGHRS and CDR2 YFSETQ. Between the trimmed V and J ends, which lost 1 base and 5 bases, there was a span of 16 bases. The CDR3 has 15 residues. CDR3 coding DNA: TGCGCCAGCAGCTTGTGGGGACCTCAGCTGGACGAGCAGTACTTC. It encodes CASSLWGPQLDEQYF.